The T cell receptor (beta chain) described here comes from a study of shared clonotypes between healthy human individuals. Authors' data handling: Because ImmunoSEQ provided only junction sequences with no quality scores, the filtering differed. Generated by immunoSEQ multiplex PCR, the TCRdb table keeps only in-frame clones and is missing some. The D gene and trimming were derived from the DNA, and the V and J assignments and clone size from that table. This sample has around 980,000 clones, with approximately 80% found just once. Donors were healthy HIV-negative adults without recent acute infections or vaccinations. Trimming at V came to 6 bases and at J to 0 bases, leaving 17 bases not matched to a gene. Germline-derived CDR1 and CDR2 are MDHEN and SYDVKM. This CDR3 comprises 19 residues. A word on this clone: Its antigen is undetermined.

Overall study results and limits: The sole specimen, blood, was sampled, and tissue repertoires likely differ. Rarefaction exposed incomplete sorted-subset sequencing despite large depth.

The sample taken for sequencing was memory CD4+ T cells from PBMCs. Stated subset: CD45RA-negative fraction. This chain connects TRBV28 to TRBJ2-3; 8 bases match TRBD2. The TCR was taken from a man between 18 and 35 years old in good health. Some clones in this sample may be carry-over from other donors' samples. The CDR3 bases are TGTGCCAGCAGAACTTCCCGGCCCGGCCGGGGGGGGAGCACAGATACGCAGTATTTT. It encodes CASRTSRPGRGGSTDTQYF.